The rows below give T cell receptor beta chains drawn from one sample of a study of Graves' ophthalmopathy and Graves' hyperthyroidism. MiXCR, applied by TCRdb to the multiplex PCR reads, yields one record per CDR3 protein. This sample has almost 750,000 distinct CDR3 sequences, with roughly two fifths found just once. Material for sequencing was peripheral blood. These receptors were obtained from an adult man with Graves' ophthalmopathy. CDR3s include the opening cysteine and the closing phenylalanine or tryptophan. Fields, in order: J gene, V gene, clone size, D gene, CDR3 DNA, CDR3 protein. The D gene is left open where the match is weak. Size is stated for part of the rows, as once, few or many counts, or as a class when the clone is expanded.

TRBJ1-2 TRBV9 few NA TGTGCCAGCAGCCTAACGAATCAGGGGATCTATGGCTACACCTTC CASSLTNQGIYGYTF
TRBJ1-2 TRBV29-1 NA NA TGCAGCGTTGGGGACTGGAGCTACACCTTC CSVGDWSYTF
TRBJ1-4 TRBV28 NA NA TGTGCCAGCAGCCCCCTACGACAGGAAAAACTGTTTTTT CASSPLRQEKLFF
TRBJ2-7 TRBV2 NA TRBD1 TGTGCCAGCAGTGGGAGTCCCGGGACAGGGACCTACGAGCAGTACTTC CASSGSPGTGTYEQYF
TRBJ1-2 TRBV10-3 once NA TGTGCCATCAGTGACGGACAGCACTCTGGAAACACCTTC CAISDGQHSGNTF
TRBJ1-2 TRBV10-3 NA NA TGTGCCAGCAGGGCAGGGCCTACCTATGGCTACACCTTC CASRAGPTYGYTF
TRBJ2-5 TRBV12-3/TRBV12-4 many NA TGTGCCAGCACCTCGTACCAAGAGACCCAGTACTTC CASTSYQETQYF
TRBJ1-5 TRBV12-3/TRBV12-4 NA NA TGTGCCAACAGTTTAGCGCAGGGACAGCCCCAGCATTTT CANSLAQGQPQHF
TRBJ1-4 TRBV7-9 once NA TGTGCCAGCAGCACCGGGTCCGGGGGTGAAAAACTGCTTTTT CASSTGSGGEKLLF
TRBJ1-1 TRBV7-9 many NA TGTGCCAGCAGCTTAGACGGGGTCCAGCCTGAAGCTTTCTTT CASSLDGVQPEAFF
TRBJ2-2 TRBV19 many NA TGTGCCAGTAGTATCGACCCCCCGGTGAAGCTGTTTTTT CASSIDPPVKLFF
TRBJ2-2 TRBV7-9 many NA TGTGCCAGCAGCTTATGGGGAACCGGGGAGCTGTTTTTT CASSLWGTGELFF
TRBJ1-5 TRBV24-1 many TRBD1 TGTGCCACCAGTGATGCTGACAGGGGGCTTGGGCAGCCCCAGCATTTT CATSDADRGLGQPQHF